Shown below are 30 T cell receptor beta chains from a single sample sequenced in a study of healthy donors' naive CD4 and CD8 T cells. TCR libraries were built from about 520 ng of total RNA by linear amplification. TCRdb re-called the reads through MiXCR, storing one row per CDR3 protein. The repertoire has 200,000 or so distinct CDR3 sequences, 65% to 75% of them found once; the top ten carry roughly 2.4%. Sequenced sample: naive CD4+ and CD8+ T cells sorted from blood, pooled from several donors. The receptors stem from a pool of human donors in good health; the sample pools cells from several healthy donors.

V and J are TRBV29-1 and TRBJ1-1; the match to TRBD1 covers 7 bases. Trimming took 1 base from V and 4 from J; bases not matched to a gene: 0. CDR3 length: 12 amino acids. Germline V gene lookup returns CDR1 SQVTM and CDR2 ANQGSEA. CDR3 residues: CSVEAGGTEAFF. The CDR3 DNA follows: TGCAGCGTTGAAGCAGGGGGCACTGAAGCTTTCTTT.

V gene TRBV19 combines with J gene TRBJ1-1, with D possibly matching TRBD1 (5 bases). Per germline, CDR1 LNHDA and CDR2 SQIVND (reference sequence). The CDR3 sequence is 14 residues long. V lost 6 bases and J 4 bases, leaving 15 bases between the germline ends. CDR3 DNA: TGTGCCAGTAGCGATCCAGGGCAGGGCACTGAAGCTTTCTTT. This gives the protein CASSDPGQGTEAFF.

This clonotype was seen more than once but under ten times. The chain couples TRBV29-1 to TRBJ2-6; D gene ambiguous. This CDR3 comprises 12 residues. CDR1 is SQVTM and CDR2 is ANQGSEA in the germline V gene. Between the trimmed V and J ends, which lost 6 bases and 3 bases, there was a span of 6 bases. CDR3 nucleotide sequence: TGCAGCGTACCTCTTGGGGCCAACGTCCTGACTTTC. This codes for CSVPLGANVLTF.

The CDR3 region has the DNA TGCAGTGCACTTGACAGGTTACCTTCCTACGAGCAGTACTTC. It yields the protein CSALDRLPSYEQYF. V usage is TRBV20-1 and J usage is TRBJ2-7, with D possibly TRBD1 on 6 matching bases. CDR1 and CDR2 (germline): DFQATT, SNEGSKA (reference sequence). The CDR3 loop spans 14 amino acids. Trimming shortened V by 6 bases and J by 1 base, and 16 bases separated the two germline ends.

V is TRBV19 and J is TRBJ2-5; D remains ambiguous. Per the germline V gene, CDR1 is LNHDA and CDR2 is SQIVND (reference sequence). V was trimmed by 10 bases and J by 1 base, leaving 13 bases between them. The CDR3 totals 13 residues. In DNA, the CDR3 is TGTGCCACCGCTTCCTTCCTCCAAGAGACCCAGTACTTC. Its translation is CATASFLQETQYF.

The rearrangement uses TRBV29-1 and TRBJ1-1, with D unresolved. Deletions cut 4 bases from V and 7 bases from J, with 25 bases between. This CDR3 spans 16 amino acids. In germline, CDR1 is SQVTM, CDR2 ANQGSEA. CDR3 in amino acids: CSVAKALRNRESEAFF. The CDR3, as DNA: TGCAGCGTTGCAAAGGCCCTCCGGAATCGGGAAAGTGAAGCTTTCTTT.

This chain links TRBV5-1 with TRBJ2-3, with TRBD2 matching over 7 bases. Trimming took 0 bases from V and 0 from J; bases not matched to a gene: 4. The CDR3 covers 16 residues. Germline V gives CDR1 SGHRS, CDR2 YFSETQ. CDR3 in DNA: TGCGCCAGCAGCTTGGCCGTGCGGGGGAGCACAGATACGCAGTATTTT. Translation gives CASSLAVRGSTDTQYF.

The V call is TRBV4-3, the J call TRBJ2-7, with 8 bases matching TRBD2. The CDR3 has 16 residues. Germline V CDR1 and CDR2: LGHNA, YSLEER. Trimming removed 0 bases from V and 3 bases from J; junction bases left unmatched: 7. The CDR3 sequence: CASSQESTGLGYEQYF. In nucleotides, the CDR3 is TGCGCCAGCAGCCAAGAGAGTACGGGACTAGGCTACGAGCAGTACTTC.

The chain recombines TRBV24-1 with TRBJ2-3; unclear D gene. The CDR3 has 15 amino acids. Trimming left V 6 bases short and J 5 bases short, with 17 bases between. Per germline, CDR1 KGHDR and CDR2 SFDVKD. This chain's CDR3 is CATSPFPGSEDTQYF. The CDR3, as DNA: TGTGCCACCAGTCCATTCCCCGGCTCGGAAGATACGCAGTATTTT.

The chain carries TRBV5-6 and TRBJ2-1; 14 bases map to TRBD2. The trim removed 2 bases at V and 2 bases at J, leaving 6 bases unmatched. Germline CDR1 SGHDT, CDR2 YYEEEE. The CDR3 is 18 residues long. The CDR3 nucleotides are TGTGCCAGCAGCTTACTTCGACTAGCGGGAGGGCCCTACAATGAGCAGTTCTTC. Residues: CASSLLRLAGGPYNEQFF. The full variable domain, with the rest looked up from reference TRBV5-6 and TRBJ2-1, is DAGVTQSPTHLIKTRGQQVTLRCSPKSGHDTVSWYQQALGQGPQFIFQYYEEEERQRGNFPDRFSGHQFPNYSSELNVNALLLGDSALYLCASSLLRLAGGPYNEQFFGPGTRLTVL.

This chain connects TRBV27 to TRBJ2-7; D is possibly TRBD2 (5 bases). The germline V gene has CDR1 MNHEY and CDR2 SMNVEV (reference sequence). This CDR3 region has 14 residues. Trimming stripped 2 bases from V and 5 bases from J, with 13 bases between. The CDR3 region has the DNA TGTGCCAGCAGTTTACAGGCCCCCGGGGACGAGCAGTACTTC. It is translated as CASSLQAPGDEQYF.

The sample holds a few counts of this clonotype. The J gene is TRBJ1-5, the V gene TRBV7-8; D is unclear. The CDR3 contains 11 residues. The germline V gene encodes CDR1 SGHVS and CDR2 FQNEAQ. Trimming removed 0 bases at V and 15 bases at J, with 9 bases between. This CDR3 is CASSLAAKSHF. The CDR3, as DNA: TGTGCCAGCAGCTTAGCGGCGAAATCGCATTTT.

The gene calls are TRBV12-3 or TRBV12-4 and TRBJ1-6, with 7 bases identical to TRBD1. Unmatched junction bases numbered 3, after V lost 3 bases and J lost 7 bases. The CDR3 length is 14 residues. As DNA, the CDR3 is TGTGCCAGCAGTTTCGACAGGGAGAATTCACCCCTCCACTTT. Its protein product is CASSFDRENSPLHF.

The rearrangement joins TRBV6-2 or TRBV6-3 to TRBJ2-1; 11 bases are shared with TRBD2. The CDR3 totals 12 residues. V trimming: 6 bases; J trimming: 13 bases; junction bases outside the gene matches: 5. Germline loops: CDR1 MNHEY, CDR2 SVGEGT. The CDR3 spells CASSGTSGLQFF. The DNA for the CDR3 is TGTGCCAGCAGCGGGACTAGCGGATTACAGTTCTTC.

The CDR3 loop reads CAWSVTGTVTYEQYF. The CDR3 DNA sequence: TGTGCCTGGAGTGTCACCGGGACAGTAACCTACGAGCAGTACTTC. The chain has TRBV30 and TRBJ2-7; 7 bases fit TRBD1. The germline V gene encodes CDR1 GTSNPN and CDR2 SVGIG (reference sequence). The CDR3 covers 15 residues. V lost 0 bases to trimming and J lost 2 bases; unmatched junction nucleotides: 7.

V and J are TRBV15 and TRBJ1-2, with 7 bases lining up with TRBD1. This CDR3 contains 17 residues. Germline CDR1 reads LNHNV; CDR2 reads YYDKDF (reference sequence). V shed 1 base and J 7 bases; nucleotides not matched to a gene: 15. The CDR3 loop reads CATSRAGTDPMPVGYTF. CDR3 nucleotide sequence: TGTGCCACCAGCAGAGCGGGGACAGACCCGATGCCTGTTGGCTACACCTTC.

The chain has TRBV29-1 and TRBJ2-6; TRBD1 aligns across 9 bases. The J segment lost 6 bases and the V segment lost 1 base, leaving 7 bases of the junction unmatched. Germline V gene lookup returns CDR1 SQVTM and CDR2 ANQGSEA. This CDR3 comprises 16 residues. The CDR3 reads CSVEVGRDREANVLTF. CDR3 DNA sequence: TGCAGCGTTGAAGTGGGACGGGACAGGGAGGCCAACGTCCTGACTTTC.

This clonotype was recorded once. The chain joins TRBV6-5 to TRBJ2-7, with D possibly TRBD1 on 5 matching bases. The V gene's germline CDR1 is MNHEY and CDR2 SVGAGI. The CDR3 spans 14 residues. V was shortened by 4 bases and J by 6 bases, with 16 bases between the two germline ends. The CDR3 loop reads CASSSLTGPGEQYV. The CDR3 DNA reads TGTGCCAGCAGTTCCCTTACAGGACCCGGCGAGCAGTACGTC.

This rearrangement joins TRBV29-1 to TRBJ1-1; no firm D call. CDR1 and CDR2 (germline): SQVTM, ANQGSEA. This CDR3 has 11 amino acids. V gave up 3 bases and J gave up 7 bases, with 9 bases separating them. DNA of the CDR3: TGCAGCGTTGATTCGGCGGATGAAGCTTTCTTT. Protein sequence: CSVDSADEAFF.

The chain carries TRBV29-1 and TRBJ1-1, with TRBD1 identical over 7 bases. J gave up 4 bases and V 1 base, and 9 bases lay outside the gene matches. Germline assignment: CDR1 SQVTM and CDR2 ANQGSEA. The CDR3 runs 15 residues. CDR3 bases: TGCAGCGTTGAAGGTGAAACAGGGGTACTCACTGAAGCTTTCTTT. Its protein is CSVEGETGVLTEAFF. Filled out from reference TRBV29-1 and TRBJ1-1, the complete variable domain reads SAVISQKPSRDICQRGTSLTIQCQVDSQVTMMFWYRQQPGQSLTLIATANQGSEATYESGFVIDKFPISRPNLTFSTLTVSNMSPEDSSIYLCSVEGETGVLTEAFFGQGTRLTVV.

The chain combines TRBV29-1 with TRBJ1-2, with D possibly TRBD1 on 6 matching bases. This CDR3 is 14 amino acids long. The germline V gene has CDR1 SQVTM and CDR2 ANQGSEA. V shed 1 base and J shed 1 base, with 10 bases lying between them. The CDR3 loop is CSVEGGQLNYGYTF. The CDR3 bases are TGCAGCGTTGAAGGAGGACAGCTTAACTATGGCTACACCTTC.

The J gene is TRBJ2-1, the V gene TRBV6-1, with 7 bases lining up with TRBD2. The CDR3 has 14 amino acids. V dropped 9 bases and J dropped 5; count of bases not matched to a gene: 10. Per germline, CDR1 MNHNS and CDR2 SASEGT. CDR3 DNA: TGTGCCAGTATCAATAGCGGGCTAAACAATGAGCAGTTCTTC. Translated, it gives CASINSGLNNEQFF.

The CDR3 is CASSYGTEETQYF. The CDR3 coding sequence is TGTGCCAGCAGTTACGGGACGGAAGAGACCCAGTACTTC. This chain connects TRBV6-5 to TRBJ2-5; D may be TRBD1 or TRBD2 (5 bases each). The germline V gene encodes CDR1 MNHEY and CDR2 SVGAGI. Trimming removed 2 bases from V and 3 bases from J, with 7 bases in between. The CDR3 sequence is 13 residues long.

This sequence joins TRBV11-2 and TRBJ1-1, with D hard to call. Trimming left V 7 bases short and J 6 bases short, with 12 bases between. The CDR3 spans 12 residues. CDR1 and CDR2 (germline): SGHAT, FQNNGV. CDR3 bases: TGTGCCAGCAAGGGCATGCTCCCTGAAGCTTTCTTT. It specifies CASKGMLPEAFF.

V and J are TRBV4-3 and TRBJ2-5, with D hard to call. This CDR3 region has 14 residues. The germline CDR1 and CDR2 sequences are LGHNA and YSLEER. V was cut by 0 bases and J by 4 bases, with 9 bases left in between. Here the CDR3 reads CASSQDGSSETQYF. The CDR3 bases are TGCGCCAGCAGCCAAGACGGTAGTTCAGAGACCCAGTACTTC.

This clonotype was seen a handful of times. This chain connects TRBV19 to TRBJ2-1, with unresolved D. V gave up 1 base and J gave up 10 bases, with 17 bases separating them. This CDR3 region has 15 residues. CDR1 LNHDA and CDR2 SQIVND come from the germline V gene (reference sequence). The CDR3 region is CASSIGLPITKEQFF. CDR3 in DNA: TGTGCCAGTAGTATAGGATTACCCATCACGAAGGAGCAGTTCTTC.

The V gene is TRBV5-6, the J gene TRBJ1-5, with D tentatively TRBD1 (6 bases). CDR1 is SGHDT and CDR2 is YYEEEE in the germline V gene. V gave up 3 bases and J gave up 7 bases, with 11 bases separating them. There are 13 residues in the CDR3. CDR3 DNA: TGTGCCAGCAGCTGGGGGACAACCCAGCCCCAGCATTTT. Residues: CASSWGTTQPQHF. Filled out from reference TRBV5-6 and TRBJ1-5, the complete variable domain reads DAGVTQSPTHLIKTRGQQVTLRCSPKSGHDTVSWYQQALGQGPQFIFQYYEEEERQRGNFPDRFSGHQFPNYSSELNVNALLLGDSALYLCASSWGTTQPQHFGDGTRLSIL.

This chain uses TRBV29-1 with TRBJ2-5; D not resolved. This CDR3 spans 10 amino acids. Per germline, CDR1 SQVTM and CDR2 ANQGSEA. The V end was cut by 1 base, the J end by 13 bases, with 10 bases between. The CDR3 DNA is TGCAGCGTTGAAGGTGTAGCCGGGTACTTC. It specifies CSVEGVAGYF.

J is TRBJ1-2 and V is TRBV7-2; 9 bases line up with TRBD1. Per germline, CDR1 SGHTA and CDR2 FQGNSA. V was clipped by 5 bases and J by 8 bases; unmatched bases: 12. There are 15 residues in the CDR3. DNA of the CDR3: TGTGCCAGCAGCCTGGGACAGGGAGGCATCGCGGGCTACACCTTC. It specifies CASSLGQGGIAGYTF.

The chain combines TRBV29-1 with TRBJ2-7; either TRBD1 or TRBD2 may supply D (5 bases each). CDR1 is SQVTM, CDR2 ANQGSEA, per germline. V gave up 3 bases and J gave up 0 bases, with 9 bases separating them. CDR3 length equals 13 residues. This CDR3 is CSVDEGSSYEQYF. The CDR3 nucleotides are TGCAGCGTTGATGAGGGGAGCTCCTACGAGCAGTACTTC.